The following is a T cell receptor beta chain sequence with its context. Survey-level TCR beta sequencing used the immunoSEQ assay. Method: immunoSEQ multiplex PCR; TCRdb's copy keeps in-frame clones and lacks some. The data contain tens of thousands of clones, 85% to 95% of them singletons. The CDR3 runs 13 residues. CDR1 MNHEY and CDR2 SVGAGI come from the germline V gene. V was clipped by 6 bases and J by 4 bases; unmatched bases: 2. Sequenced material: PBMCs. V usage is TRBV6-5 and J usage is TRBJ1-2, with 10 nucleotides matching TRBD1. The sequence was obtained from a man between 35 and 55 years old with rheumatoid arthritis. The CDR3 spells CASSRTGGYGYTF. CDR3 DNA sequence: TGTGCCAGCAGCCGGACAGGGGGCTATGGCTACACCTTC.